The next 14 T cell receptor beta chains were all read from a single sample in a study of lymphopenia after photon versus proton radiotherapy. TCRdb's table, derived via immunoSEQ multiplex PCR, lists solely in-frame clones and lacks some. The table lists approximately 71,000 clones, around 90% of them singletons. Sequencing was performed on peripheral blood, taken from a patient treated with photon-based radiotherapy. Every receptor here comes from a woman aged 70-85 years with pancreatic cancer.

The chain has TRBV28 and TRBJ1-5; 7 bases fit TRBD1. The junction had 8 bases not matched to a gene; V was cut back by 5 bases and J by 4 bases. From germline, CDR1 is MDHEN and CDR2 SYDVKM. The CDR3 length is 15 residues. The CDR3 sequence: CASSPGGTQNQPQHF. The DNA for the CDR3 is TGTGCCAGCAGTCCAGGGGGGACACAGAATCAGCCCCAGCATTTT.

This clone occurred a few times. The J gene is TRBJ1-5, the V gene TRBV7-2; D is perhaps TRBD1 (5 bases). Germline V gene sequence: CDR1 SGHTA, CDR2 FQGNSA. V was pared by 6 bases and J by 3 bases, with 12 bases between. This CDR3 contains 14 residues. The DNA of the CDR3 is TGTGCCAGCAGTCCTCAGGGATCCAATCAGCCCCAGCATTTT. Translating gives CASSPQGSNQPQHF.

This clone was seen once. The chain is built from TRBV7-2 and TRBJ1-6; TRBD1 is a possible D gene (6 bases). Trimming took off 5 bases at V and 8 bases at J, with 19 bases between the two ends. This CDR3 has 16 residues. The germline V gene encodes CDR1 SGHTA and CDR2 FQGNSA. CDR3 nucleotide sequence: TGTGCCAGCAGCCTAACCAACAGGGCATCGGATTCACCCCTCCACTTT. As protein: CASSLTNRASDSPLHF.

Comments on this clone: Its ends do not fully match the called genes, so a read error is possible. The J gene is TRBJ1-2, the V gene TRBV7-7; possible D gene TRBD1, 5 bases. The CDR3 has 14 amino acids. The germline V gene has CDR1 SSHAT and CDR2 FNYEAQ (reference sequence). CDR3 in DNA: TGTGCTAGCAGCTCCCTTGAAAACAGGCTTGGCTACACCTTC. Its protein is CASSSLENRLGYTF.

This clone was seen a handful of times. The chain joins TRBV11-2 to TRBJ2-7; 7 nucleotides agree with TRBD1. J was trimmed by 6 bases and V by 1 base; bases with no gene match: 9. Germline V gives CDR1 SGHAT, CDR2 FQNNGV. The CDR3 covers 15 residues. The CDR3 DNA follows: TGTGCCAGCAGCTTAGCGAACAGGGGACCTGGCGAGCAGTACTTC. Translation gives CASSLANRGPGEQYF.

The CDR3 coding sequence is TGTGCCAGCAGCACCCGGACAGGGATCTACAATGAGCAGTTCTTC. Translating it yields CASSTRTGIYNEQFF. The rearrangement links TRBV9 to TRBJ2-1; 8 nucleotides line up with TRBD1. V trimming: 4 bases; J trimming: 3 bases; junction bases outside the gene matches: 6. This CDR3 comprises 15 residues. CDR1 is SGDLS, CDR2 YYNGEE, per germline.

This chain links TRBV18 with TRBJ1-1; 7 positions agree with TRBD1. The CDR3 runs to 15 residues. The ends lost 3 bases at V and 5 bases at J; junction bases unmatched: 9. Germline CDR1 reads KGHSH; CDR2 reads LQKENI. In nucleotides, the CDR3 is TGTGCCAGCTCACCCCCGACAGGGCGGAGTACTGAAGCTTTCTTT. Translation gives CASSPPTGRSTEAFF.

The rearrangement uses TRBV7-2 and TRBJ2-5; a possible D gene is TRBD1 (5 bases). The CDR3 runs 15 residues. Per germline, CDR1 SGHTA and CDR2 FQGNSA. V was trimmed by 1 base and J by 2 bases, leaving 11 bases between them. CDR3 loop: CASSLGFRAQETQYF. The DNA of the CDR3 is TGTGCCAGCAGCTTAGGTTTCAGGGCTCAAGAGACCCAGTACTTC.

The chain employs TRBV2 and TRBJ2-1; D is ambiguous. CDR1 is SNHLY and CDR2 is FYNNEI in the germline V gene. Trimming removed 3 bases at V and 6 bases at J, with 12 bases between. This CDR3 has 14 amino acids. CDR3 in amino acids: CASSEILVSNEQFF. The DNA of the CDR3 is TGTGCCAGCAGTGAGATCCTAGTTTCCAATGAGCAGTTCTTC.

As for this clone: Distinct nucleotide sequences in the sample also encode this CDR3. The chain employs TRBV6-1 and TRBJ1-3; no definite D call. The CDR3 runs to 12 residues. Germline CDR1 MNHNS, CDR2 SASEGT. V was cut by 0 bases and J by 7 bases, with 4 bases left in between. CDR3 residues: CASSEAGNTIYF. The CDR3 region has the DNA TGTGCCAGCAGTGAAGCGGGGAACACCATATATTTT.

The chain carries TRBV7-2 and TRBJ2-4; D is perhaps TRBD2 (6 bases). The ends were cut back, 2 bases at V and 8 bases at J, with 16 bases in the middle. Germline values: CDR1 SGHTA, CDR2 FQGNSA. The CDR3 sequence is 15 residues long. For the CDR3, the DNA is TGTGCCAGCAGCTTATCCCAGACTAGGAGAGACATTCAGTACTTC. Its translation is CASSLSQTRRDIQYF.

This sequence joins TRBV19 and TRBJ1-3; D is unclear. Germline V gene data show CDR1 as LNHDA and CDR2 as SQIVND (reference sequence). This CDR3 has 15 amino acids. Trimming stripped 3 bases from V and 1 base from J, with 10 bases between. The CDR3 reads CASSMREASGNTIYF. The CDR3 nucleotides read TGTGCCAGTAGTATGCGGGAAGCATCTGGAAACACCATATATTTT.

The CDR3 reads CASSSNGQNTGELFF. As DNA, the CDR3 is TGTGCCAGCAGCTCTAATGGGCAGAACACCGGGGAGCTGTTTTTT. V is TRBV7-3 and J is TRBJ2-2; unclear D gene. CDR1 and CDR2 (germline): SGHTA, FQGTGA. Trimming removed 4 bases at V and 1 base at J, with 10 bases between. The CDR3 length is 15 residues.

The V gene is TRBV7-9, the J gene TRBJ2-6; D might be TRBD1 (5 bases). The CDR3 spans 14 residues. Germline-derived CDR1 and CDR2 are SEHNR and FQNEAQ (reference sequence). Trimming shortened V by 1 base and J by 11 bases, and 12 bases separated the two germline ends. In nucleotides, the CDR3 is TGTGCCAGCAGCTTAGTCCCAGGGTCCTACGTCCTGACTTTC. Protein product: CASSLVPGSYVLTF.